This TCR beta chain derives from a study of shared clonotypes between healthy human individuals. Germline V lookup: CDR1 MRHNA, CDR2 SNTAGT. The V and J ends lost 2 bases and 8 bases, in that order; junction bases with no gene match: 16. This CDR3 has 18 residues. Findings of the study overall: Memory subsets generally showed smaller estimated richness than naive subsets did. Rarefaction showed sorted-subset sequencing was incomplete despite large depth. Blood was the sole source, and tissue repertoires probably differ.

Assay: immunoSEQ multiplex PCR; the TCRdb copy retains only in-frame clones and omits some. The sample holds 2 million to 3 million clones, more than 90% seen once. A word on this clone: As yet, its antigen is unknown.

The clonotype comes from a young man in good health. V usage is TRBV6-4 and J usage is TRBJ2-4; 9 bases map to TRBD1. Material: naive CD4+ T cells sorted from blood. Subset: CD45RA+ positively selected. CDR3: CASSDAVQGASMEDIQYF. Here the CDR3 DNA reads TGTGCCAGCAGTGACGCGGTACAGGGGGCTAGTATGGAAGACATTCAGTACTTC.